These T cell receptor beta chains were read from a single sample in a study of blood T cell repertoires in COVID-19. Using immunoSEQ multiplex PCR, the repertoire was profiled, and TCRdb retains in-frame clones only, with some absent. The table has some 170,000 clones, over 80% seen once. Material: peripheral blood. The receptor source for this set is a woman aged 50 to 60 with acute or convalescent COVID-19. Both conserved end residues are part of each CDR3. The order of the fields is D gene, clone size, V gene, J gene, CDR3 DNA, CDR3 protein. The D gene is left open where the match is weak. Size tells how often a clone was seen (once, few, many) or the class of an expanded clone, and some rows leave it out.

>NA|NA|TRBV5-8|TRBJ2-1
TGTGCCAGCAGCTTGGGGCAGGGGAGCCACAATGAGCAGTTCTTC
CASSLGQGSHNEQFF
>NA|NA|TRBV30|TRBJ1-1
TGTGCCTGGAGTGGACAATGGAACACTGAAGCTTTCTTT
CAWSGQWNTEAFF
>TRBD1|NA|TRBV7-2|TRBJ1-2
TGTGCCAGCAGCTTAGATCGTACGACAGGGGATGCCTATGGCTACACCTTC
CASSLDRTTGDAYGYTF
>NA|NA|TRBV21-1|TRBJ2-3
TGTGCCAGCAGCAAAGTGTGGCTAGCGGGAGAGGGGACAGATACGCAGTATTTT
CASSKVWLAGEGTDTQYF
>TRBD1|NA|TRBV5-1|TRBJ1-2
TGCGCCAGCGGCCGGGACAGGGGCCCTCTATCGGGTGGCTACACCTTC
CASGRDRGPLSGGYTF
>TRBD1|NA|TRBV3-1/TRBV3-2|TRBJ1-2
TGTGCCAGCAGCTGGGACAGGGGAGACTATGGCTACACCTTC
CASSWDRGDYGYTF
>NA|NA|TRBV12-5|TRBJ1-6
TGTGCTAGTGCCCGGGGAGGATATAATTCACCCCTCCACTTT
CASARGGYNSPLHF
>NA|once|TRBV19|TRBJ2-6
TGTGCCAGTAGCCCTGACTCCCTATTAACTGGGGCCAACGTCCTGACTTTC
CASSPDSLLTGANVLTF
>TRBD2|once|TRBV5-1|TRBJ2-3
TGCGCCAGCAGCGGGCGCTGGGCGGGGGGGACAGATACGCAGTATTTT
CASSGRWAGGTDTQYF
>NA|NA|TRBV5-1|TRBJ2-5
TGCGCCAGCAGCCCGATCGGGTCTAGACCACAAGAGACCCAGTACTTC
CASSPIGSRPQETQYF
>TRBD2|NA|TRBV19|TRBJ2-5
TGTGCCAGTAGCACCATGTCTTTCGCGGGGGGGGCCGGGGAGACCCAGTACTTC
CASSTMSFAGGAGETQYF
>TRBD2|NA|TRBV18|TRBJ2-7
TGTGCCAGCTCCTTCGAGGGGAGGGGAGAGCAGTACTTC
CASSFEGRGEQYF
>TRBD2|NA|TRBV4-3|TRBJ2-3
TGCGCCAGCAGCCAAGTACATCTAGCGGGGGAACACACAGATACGCAGTATTTT
CASSQVHLAGEHTDTQYF
>NA|NA|TRBV7-2|TRBJ1-5
TGTGCCAGCAGCTTAGTGGGGGGTGAAAGTCAGCCCCAGCATTTT
CASSLVGGESQPQHF
>NA|once|TRBV3-1/TRBV3-2|TRBJ2-2
TGTGCCAGCAGCCAACGGGGCACCGGGGAGCTGTTTTTT
CASSQRGTGELFF
>TRBD2|NA|TRBV9|TRBJ2-7
TGTGCCAGCAGCGTAACTAGCGGGAGTATGTACGAGCAGTACTTC
CASSVTSGSMYEQYF
>TRBD2|NA|TRBV6-2/TRBV6-3|TRBJ2-1
TGTGCCAGCAGCGCCCTCGCGGGGGGGTACAATGAGCAGTTCTTC
CASSALAGGYNEQFF
>NA|NA|TRBV7-9|TRBJ1-2
TGTGCCAGCAGCTTAGAAGTCGCGGGCTTTGGCTACACCTTC
CASSLEVAGFGYTF
>NA|once|TRBV12-3/TRBV12-4|TRBJ2-1
TGTGCCAGCAGCCACCAGGGGCACAATGAGCAGTTCTTC
CASSHQGHNEQFF
>TRBD1|NA|TRBV7-9|TRBJ1-1
TGTGCCAGCAGATCACCGCAGGGGGGAGCTTTCTTT
CASRSPQGGAFF